One sample yielded the 22 T cell receptor beta chains listed below, sequenced in a study of T cell repertoires in ileal Crohn's disease (dated by TCRdb to between 2019 and 2020). The library was generated by the immunoSEQ multiplex PCR assay. The table was pulled from immuneACCESS by TCRdb, which kept in-frame rearrangements only. Such tables lose some clones; where checked, under half of the loss comes from unresolved V genes, and the rest has no known cause. The sample table records 15,000 to 20,000 clones; more than 55% of these occur just once. The ten most abundant clones make up 5.3% of the sample. The source material was ileal tissue. The receptors shown here come from an adult with Crohn's disease.

The chain employs TRBV5-1 and TRBJ1-2; D remains ambiguous. The V gene's germline CDR1 is SGHRS and CDR2 YFSETQ. The CDR3 is 13 residues long. V was cut by 6 bases and J by 5 bases, with 14 bases left in between. CDR3 residues: CASTEAPKYGYTF. DNA for the CDR3: TGCGCCAGCACCGAAGCACCCAAGTATGGCTACACCTTC.

The V call is TRBV6-4, the J call TRBJ2-4; 7 bases match TRBD1. Per germline, CDR1 MRHNA and CDR2 SNTAGT. The CDR3 totals 17 residues. With V trimmed by 2 bases and J by 7 bases, 14 bases remained unmatched. This CDR3 is CASSDPGDSGEDNIQYF. CDR3 nucleotides: TGTGCCAGCAGTGACCCTGGGGACAGCGGAGAAGATAACATTCAGTACTTC.

The rearrangement uses TRBV2 and TRBJ2-1; 10 positions match TRBD2. Germline CDR1 and CDR2: SNHLY and FYNNEI. The CDR3 spans 15 residues. Losses at the gene ends were 1 base for V and 10 bases for J; bases not matched to a gene: 7. In DNA, the CDR3 is TGTGCCAGCAGTGAAGTGAGCGGGAGGGCAATCGAGCAGTTCTTC. Protein sequence: CASSEVSGRAIEQFF.

The chain combines TRBV5-5 with TRBJ1-1; the D gene is possibly TRBD1 (6 bases). The CDR3 spans 13 residues. Trimming pared 6 bases from V and 8 bases from J, leaving 17 bases between. Germline CDR1 and CDR2: SGHKS and YYEKEE (reference sequence). CDR3 nucleotides: TGTGCCAGCATCCTTTTGGGGACACTGGAAGCTTTCTTT. This encodes CASILLGTLEAFF.

The chain couples TRBV5-4 to TRBJ1-1; the D gene is possibly TRBD1 (5 bases). CDR1 SGHNT and CDR2 YYREEE come from the germline V gene (reference sequence). Trimming pared 3 bases from V and 5 bases from J, leaving 23 bases between. The CDR3 extends over 17 amino acids. CDR3 amino acids: CASSSARESRVGTEAFF. The CDR3 DNA is TGTGCCAGCAGCTCAGCACGAGAGAGCAGGGTTGGAACTGAAGCTTTCTTT.

This chain joins TRBV11-3 and TRBJ2-5; weak D call: TRBD1 (6 bases). The CDR3 covers 15 residues. CDR1 and CDR2 from the germline V gene are SGHNT and YENEEA. The V gene lost 5 bases and the J gene lost 5 bases, with 18 bases spanning the gap. CDR3 amino acids: CASSTPQGRGETQYF. The CDR3 nucleotides are TGTGCCAGCAGCACCCCACAGGGTAGGGGGGAGACCCAGTACTTC.

This chain joins TRBV25-1 and TRBJ2-2; D is possibly TRBD1 (5 bases). V was pared by 4 bases and J by 6 bases, with 24 bases between. This CDR3 contains 18 residues. The germline V gene encodes CDR1 MGHDK and CDR2 SYGVNS. The CDR3 DNA reads as TGTGCCAGCAGTGCCACCGGACAAAATCTCAACTGGGCCGGGGAGCTGTTTTTT. Its translation: CASSATGQNLNWAGELFF.

This chain links TRBV11-3 with TRBJ2-3, with a weak D call TRBD2 (6 bases). The germline V gene encodes CDR1 SGHNT and CDR2 YENEEA. V was trimmed by 1 base and J by 0 bases, leaving 11 bases between them. CDR3 length: 16 amino acids. The CDR3 bases are TGTGCCAGCAGCTTAGCGGGCGGGACTAGCACAGATACGCAGTATTTT. This encodes CASSLAGGTSTDTQYF. Looking up the rest from reference TRBV11-3 and TRBJ2-3 gives the full variable domain: EAGVVQSPRYKIIEKKQPVAFWCNPISGHNTLYWYLQNLGQGPELLIRYENEEAVDDSQLPKDRFSAERLKGVDSTLKIQPAELGDSAVYLCASSLAGGTSTDTQYFGPGTRLTVL.

The rearrangement uses TRBV30 and TRBJ1-1, with D perhaps matching TRBD1 (5 bases). The CDR3 has 14 amino acids. V lost 1 base and J lost 5, with 14 bases in between. CDR1 is GTSNPN, CDR2 SVGIG, per germline (reference sequence). The CDR3 is CAWSGGGSVTEAFF. The CDR3 nucleotides are TGTGCCTGGAGTGGGGGGGGTTCGGTAACTGAAGCTTTCTTT. The full variable domain, with the rest looked up from reference TRBV30 and TRBJ1-1, is SQTIHQWPATLVQPVGSPLSLECTVEGTSNPNLYWYRQAAGRGLQLLFYSVGIGQISSEVPQNLSASRPQDRQFILSSKKLLLSDSGFYLCAWSGGGSVTEAFFGQGTRLTVV.

This clone occurred a few times. This chain connects TRBV10-3 to TRBJ1-1; 8 nucleotides match TRBD1. V shed 8 bases and J 4 bases; nucleotides not matched to a gene: 9. In germline, CDR1 is ENHRY, CDR2 SYGVKD. CDR3 length: 14 amino acids. CDR3 coding DNA: TGTGCCATCCAAAAAGGGGACAGGACCACTGAAGCTTTCTTT. Protein product: CAIQKGDRTTEAFF.

The rearrangement uses TRBV30 and TRBJ2-6; TRBD1 might be the D (6 bases). This CDR3 has 15 residues. V gave up 0 bases and J gave up 2 bases, with 8 bases separating them. CDR1 GTSNPN and CDR2 SVGIG come from the germline V gene (reference sequence). The CDR3 is CAWSVGGAGANVLTF. The DNA of the CDR3 is TGTGCCTGGAGTGTAGGGGGAGCTGGGGCCAACGTCCTGACTTTC.

The CDR3 is CASSLDRGYYEQYF. CDR3 nucleotides: TGTGCCAGCAGCTTGGACAGGGGATACTACGAGCAGTACTTC. The V and J genes are TRBV7-8 and TRBJ2-7; 9 nucleotides line up with TRBD1. The CDR3 is made up of 14 amino acids. CDR1 and CDR2 (germline): SGHVS, FQNEAQ. V lost 3 bases to trimming and J lost 3 bases; unmatched junction nucleotides: 3.

Note on this clone: Other DNA variants within this sample encode the same CDR3. The chain has TRBV30 and TRBJ1-2; D perhaps matches TRBD1 (5 bases). This CDR3 has 12 residues. V lost 0 bases, J lost 7 bases, and 9 bases lay in between. Germline CDR1 is GTSNPN and CDR2 is SVGIG (reference sequence). The CDR3 DNA reads TGTGCCTGGAGTGTAGGTAGGGGTGGCTACACCTTC. Its protein is CAWSVGRGGYTF.

V usage is TRBV6-5 and J usage is TRBJ1-5; TRBD1 might be the D (6 bases). This CDR3 has 15 residues. Germline loops: CDR1 MNHEY, CDR2 SVGAGI. With 4 bases removed from V and 1 base from J, the gap between germline ends came to 11 bases. CDR3 nucleotides: TGTGCCAGCAGTTTAGGACAGATGAGCAATCAGCCCCAGCATTTT. Its protein is CASSLGQMSNQPQHF.

This chain joins TRBV5-1 and TRBJ2-2; the match to TRBD1 covers 7 bases. Germline assignment: CDR1 SGHRS and CDR2 YFSETQ. The CDR3 contains 16 residues. The V gene end was trimmed by 0 bases and the J gene end by 6 bases; junction bases not matched to a gene: 8. CDR3 in amino acids: CASSLVAGGFSGELFF. As DNA, the CDR3 is TGCGCCAGCAGCTTGGTAGCAGGGGGATTTTCCGGGGAGCTGTTTTTT.

The chain carries TRBV6-1 and TRBJ2-7; 9 bases fit TRBD1. This CDR3 is 16 amino acids long. The germline V gene has CDR1 MNHNS and CDR2 SASEGT. The ends lost 1 base at V and 1 base at J; junction bases unmatched: 5. CDR3 loop: CASSEGTGTGSYEQYF. The CDR3 nucleotides read TGTGCCAGCAGTGAAGGAACCGGGACAGGGTCCTACGAGCAGTACTTC.

The chain combines TRBV2 with TRBJ1-2; 9 bases fit TRBD1. With 9 bases clipped from V and 4 bases from J, the junction kept 6 bases outside the gene matches. CDR1 is SNHLY, CDR2 FYNNEI, per germline. This CDR3 contains 13 residues. The CDR3 sequence is CARSPGQGYGYTF. The CDR3 coding sequence is TGTGCCAGAAGTCCGGGACAGGGCTATGGCTACACCTTC.

This clone was counted a few times. The chain employs TRBV5-6 and TRBJ2-1; 7 bases are a match to TRBD2. This CDR3 region has 16 residues. CDR1 SGHDT and CDR2 YYEEEE come from the germline V gene. V was pared by 4 bases and J by 1 base, with 8 bases of the junction left unmatched. CDR3 protein: CASSAGLSGSYNEQFF. CDR3 nucleotide sequence: TGTGCCAGCAGCGCGGGACTATCGGGTTCCTACAATGAGCAGTTCTTC.

This chain links TRBV5-1 with TRBJ2-1; 9 bases are shared with TRBD2. The CDR3 contains 17 residues. Germline loops: CDR1 SGHRS, CDR2 YFSETQ. After removal of 1 base from V and 4 bases from J, the junction contained 9 bases not matched to a gene. Here the CDR3 reads CASSLSIAGASYNEQFF. The DNA of the CDR3 is TGCGCCAGCAGCTTGTCCATAGCGGGAGCATCTTACAATGAGCAGTTCTTC.

The chain employs TRBV6-5 and TRBJ1-1, with D possibly TRBD1 on 6 matching bases. V lost 2 bases and J 3 bases, leaving 16 bases between the germline ends. The CDR3 runs 16 residues. Germline CDR1 and CDR2: MNHEY and SVGAGI. This chain's CDR3 is CASSYERGGGDTEAFF. The CDR3 nucleotides read TGTGCCAGCAGTTACGAGAGGGGAGGGGGAGACACTGAAGCTTTCTTT.

For the CDR3, the DNA is TGTGCCAGCAGCGGGGGGCAGGGGGCGAACACCGGGGAGCTGTTTTTT. It yields the protein CASSGGQGANTGELFF. This chain uses TRBV21-1 with TRBJ2-2; the table's D call of TRBD1 was not tested on the DNA. TRBV21-1 is an annotated pseudogene. The CDR3 is 16 residues long.

This chain connects TRBV30 to TRBJ2-7; D perhaps matches TRBD1 (6 bases). The CDR3 extends over 13 amino acids. Per germline, CDR1 GTSNPN and CDR2 SVGIG (reference sequence). V gave up 1 base and J gave up 1 base, with 8 bases separating them. The CDR3 region has the DNA TGTGCCTGGAGTGGGGACAATTCCTACGAGCAGTACTTC. This codes for CAWSGDNSYEQYF.